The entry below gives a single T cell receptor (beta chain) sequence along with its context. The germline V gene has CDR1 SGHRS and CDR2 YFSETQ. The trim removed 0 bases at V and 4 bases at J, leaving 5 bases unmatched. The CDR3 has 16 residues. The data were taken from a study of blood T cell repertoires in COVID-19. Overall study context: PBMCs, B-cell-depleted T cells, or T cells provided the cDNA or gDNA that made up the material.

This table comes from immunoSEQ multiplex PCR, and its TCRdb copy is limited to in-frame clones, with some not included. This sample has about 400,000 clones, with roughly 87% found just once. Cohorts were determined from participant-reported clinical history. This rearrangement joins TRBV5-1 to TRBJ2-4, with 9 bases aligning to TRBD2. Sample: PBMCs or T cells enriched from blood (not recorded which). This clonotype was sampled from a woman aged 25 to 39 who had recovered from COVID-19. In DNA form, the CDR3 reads TGCGCCAGCAGCTTGGTCAGCGGGGGGCCGAAAAACATTCAGTACTTC. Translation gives CASSLVSGGPKNIQYF.